Listed here are 21 T cell receptor beta chains from one sample, sequenced in a study of regulatory T cells in long-lasting Graves disease. With iRepertoire HTBI primers and Arm-PCR of CDR3 regions, TCR beta libraries were built. One entry per CDR3 protein results from TCRdb running MiXCR on the multiplex PCR reads. The repertoire includes about 540,000 distinct CDR3 sequences, roughly 13% of them detected once, and about 10% sits in the top ten. As for time point: newly diagnosed GD, antithyroid drugs for less than 3 months. RNA from PBMCs was the source of the TCR library. The data were also submitted as part of a second study, on T cells in Graves' hyperthyroidism and ophthalmopathy.

This specimen consisted of peripheral blood mononuclear cells (PBMCs), obtained at new diagnosis, from a patient treated with antithyroid drugs. These receptors all come from a man aged 25-45 years with Graves disease.

Comment on this clonotype: A much bigger clone sits one base away, suggesting this may be a read error. The CDR3 carries no conserved terminal phenylalanine or tryptophan, so it likely arises from a read error. The chain recombines TRBV7-8 with TRBJ2-3; D uncertain. Germline CDR1 and CDR2: SGHVS and FQNEAQ. The CDR3 has 12 amino acids. The chain's CDR3 is CAAGRRTDTQYS. In DNA form, the CDR3 reads TGTGCGGCTGGGCGGCGCACAGATACGCAGTATTCT.

The sample holds many counts of this clonotype. The chain recombines TRBV7-9 with TRBJ2-7, with D perhaps TRBD1 or TRBD2 (5 bases each). This CDR3 is 13 amino acids long. The germline V gene has CDR1 SEHNR and CDR2 FQNEAQ (reference sequence). Trimming shortened V by 7 bases and J by 4 bases, and 14 bases separated the two germline ends. The CDR3 nucleotides are TGTGCCAGCACCAGAGAGGGGCGGTACGAGCAGTACTTC. This gives the protein CASTREGRYEQYF.

This clonotype has a count of ten or more. This chain connects TRBV3-1 to TRBJ2-3; 8 bases match TRBD1. With V trimmed by 4 bases and J by 7 bases, 10 bases remained unmatched. This CDR3 has 15 amino acids. CDR1 is LGHDT and CDR2 is YNNKEL in the germline V gene (reference sequence). The DNA of the CDR3 is TGTGCCAGCAGCCCAATGTGGACAGGGTTACATACGCAGTATTTT. The encoded protein is CASSPMWTGLHTQYF.

The chain combines TRBV15 with TRBJ1-1; unclear D gene. Between the trimmed V and J ends, which lost 0 bases and 1 base, there was a span of 9 bases. In germline, CDR1 is LNHNV, CDR2 YYDKDF (reference sequence). The CDR3 spans 15 residues. The chain's CDR3 is CATSREEGRNTEAFF. CDR3 nucleotide sequence: TGTGCCACCAGCAGAGAGGAGGGCCGGAACACTGAAGCTTTCTTT.

This clonotype was detected ten times or more. The V call is TRBV11-2, the J call TRBJ2-3, with D tentatively TRBD1 or TRBD2 (5 bases each). CDR1 is SGHAT and CDR2 is FQNNGV in the germline V gene. This CDR3 is built from 14 residues. The V end lost 5 bases, the J end lost 4 bases, and 13 bases lay between the germline ends. CDR3 nucleotides: TGTGCCAGCAGCAGGGACCCCTCCCCAGATACGCAGTATTTT. Amino acids: CASSRDPSPDTQYF.

The sample holds many counts of this clonotype. This chain connects TRBV2 to TRBJ1-3, with TRBD1 matching over 9 bases. Germline loops: CDR1 SNHLY, CDR2 FYNNEI. The CDR3 spans 14 residues. V shed 0 bases, J shed 7 bases, and the junction held 1 base outside the gene matches. The CDR3 region is CASSEAGTGNTIYF. Here the CDR3 DNA reads TGTGCCAGCAGTGAAGCGGGGACAGGGAACACCATATATTTT. The whole variable domain, remainder taken from reference TRBV2 and TRBJ1-3, is EPEVTQTPSHQVTQMGQEVILRCVPISNHLYFYWYRQILGQKVEFLVSFYNNEISEKSEIFDDQFSVERPDGSNFTLKIRSTKLEDSAMYFCASSEAGTGNTIYFGEGSWLTVV.

This clonotype was observed many times. V is TRBV12-3 or TRBV12-4 and J is TRBJ1-4; D perhaps matches TRBD1 (5 bases). V was cut by 6 bases and J by 7 bases, with 12 bases left in between. The CDR3 runs to 13 residues. DNA for the CDR3: TGTGCCAGCAGCTCATCGGGGACTGAAAAACTGTTTTTT. This gives the protein CASSSSGTEKLFF.

This clonotype was observed many times. The chain combines TRBV12-3 or TRBV12-4 with TRBJ2-7; TRBD1 is a possible D gene (6 bases). The CDR3 is 14 residues long. Trimming removed 6 bases from V and 4 bases from J, with 16 bases in between. CDR3 residues: CASSNHRVWYEQYF. CDR3 coding DNA: TGTGCCAGCAGCAACCACAGGGTTTGGTACGAGCAGTACTTC.

This clonotype came up many times. V and J are TRBV6-1 and TRBJ1-2, with 8 bases fitting TRBD1. This CDR3 contains 14 residues. The germline CDR1 and CDR2 sequences are MNHNS and SASEGT. Trimming took 7 bases from V and 8 from J; bases not matched to a gene: 12. The CDR3, as DNA: TGTGCCAGCACCGCGACAGGGGAGTTGGGGGGCTACACCTTC. This sequence encodes CASTATGELGGYTF.

There are many counts of this clonotype. The J gene is TRBJ1-2, the V gene TRBV27; TRBD1 matches at 8 bases. V trimming: 5 bases; J trimming: 7 bases; junction bases outside the gene matches: 9. The length of the CDR3 is 14 residues. Germline assignment: CDR1 MNHEY and CDR2 SMNVEV (reference sequence). In DNA form, the CDR3 reads TGTGCCAGCAGTACCGAGGACAGGGCCGGTGGCTACACCTTC. This translates into CASSTEDRAGGYTF.

This clonotype has ten or more counts. The rearrangement joins TRBV7-9 to TRBJ2-7; 9 bases align to TRBD2. After removal of 5 bases from V and 6 bases from J, the junction contained 8 bases not matched to a gene. Germline V gene sequence: CDR1 SEHNR, CDR2 FQNEAQ (reference sequence). CDR3 size: 14 residues. Written as DNA, the CDR3 is TGTGCCAGCAGCCAACCGGGACTAGCTTCCGAGCAGTACTTC. It translates to CASSQPGLASEQYF.

This clonotype was observed a few times. V usage is TRBV20-1 and J usage is TRBJ2-6; a weak D match, TRBD1 (5 bases). The V gene's germline CDR1 is DFQATT and CDR2 SNEGSKA (reference sequence). The CDR3 loop spans 14 amino acids. V was clipped by 3 bases and J by 2 bases, with 8 bases between them. The CDR3 loop reads CSASQDTGANVLTF. DNA for the CDR3: TGCAGTGCTAGCCAGGACACTGGGGCCAACGTCCTGACTTTC.

Many counts were recorded for this clonotype. The chain uses TRBV28 and TRBJ1-2; D is undetermined. From germline, CDR1 is MDHEN and CDR2 SYDVKM. With 4 bases removed from V and 8 bases from J, the gap between germline ends came to 17 bases. The CDR3 consists of 14 residues. CDR3 in DNA: TGTGCCAGCAGTTACGAGTATGGGATCCAGGGCTACACCTTC. It is translated as CASSYEYGIQGYTF.

This clonotype occurred many times. The rearrangement links TRBV27 to TRBJ1-2; possibly TRBD1 for D (6 bases). CDR1 and CDR2 from the germline V gene are MNHEY and SMNVEV (reference sequence). Trimming pared 2 bases from V and 2 bases from J, leaving 12 bases between. The CDR3 has 15 amino acids. The CDR3 protein is CASSLGGGGNYGYTF. The CDR3, as DNA: TGTGCCAGCAGTTTAGGGGGCGGGGGGAACTATGGCTACACCTTC.

This clonotype was seen repeatedly, ten times or more. The chain employs TRBV15 and TRBJ2-7, with D perhaps TRBD2 (5 bases). There are 13 residues in the CDR3. The germline V and J ends were trimmed by 8 bases and 0 bases, with 11 bases remaining between them. Germline loops: CDR1 LNHNV, CDR2 YYDKDF (reference sequence). CDR3 protein: CATGSPISYEQYF. Written as DNA, the CDR3 is TGTGCCACCGGGAGTCCCATCTCCTACGAGCAGTACTTC.

This clonotype was found many times. The chain carries TRBV29-1 and TRBJ2-7; a weak D match, TRBD1 (6 bases). This CDR3 is 11 amino acids long. Germline V lookup: CDR1 SQVTM, CDR2 ANQGSEA. V lost 3 bases and J 8 bases, leaving 11 bases between the germline ends. The chain's CDR3 is CSVDRDNKQYF. CDR3 DNA: TGCAGCGTTGACCGGGACAACAAGCAGTACTTC.

CDR3 sequence reads: CASSITGGVSPLHF. Here the CDR3 DNA reads TGTGCCAGTAGTATCACAGGAGGTGTTTCACCCCTCCACTTT. The chain has TRBV19 and TRBJ1-6; a possible D gene is TRBD1 (5 bases). Germline V CDR1 and CDR2: LNHDA, SQIVND (reference sequence). Between the trimmed V and J ends, which lost 3 bases and 9 bases, there was a span of 12 bases. CDR3 length equals 14 residues.

This clonotype was observed at least ten times. V is TRBV27 and J is TRBJ2-3; 9 bases are shared with TRBD1. CDR3 size: 14 residues. V dropped 2 bases and J dropped 6; count of bases not matched to a gene: 3. CDR1 and CDR2 (germline): MNHEY, SMNVEV (reference sequence). The CDR3, as DNA: TGTGCCAGCAGTTTAACACAGGGGGCGGATACGCAGTATTTT. Encoded protein: CASSLTQGADTQYF.

The rearrangement uses TRBV20-1 and TRBJ1-5; D may be TRBD1 (5 bases). This CDR3 has 15 amino acids. The germline CDR1 and CDR2 sequences are DFQATT and SNEGSKA (reference sequence). Trimming stripped 6 bases from V and 2 bases from J, with 17 bases between. The CDR3 here is CSAGGQGWGNQPQHF. The CDR3 region has the DNA TGCAGTGCGGGAGGGCAGGGATGGGGCAATCAGCCCCAGCATTTT.

In its sample, this clonotype was seen many times. The rearrangement links TRBV5-1 to TRBJ2-1, with TRBD2 matching 9 bases. Germline V gene sequence: CDR1 SGHRS, CDR2 YFSETQ. Losses at the gene ends were 0 bases for V and 8 bases for J; bases not matched to a gene: 6. This CDR3 region has 15 residues. CDR3 sequence (DNA): TGCGCCAGCAGCTTGGCCGGCGGGAGGGTCTATGAGCAGTTCTTC. Translating it yields CASSLAGGRVYEQFF.

On this clonotype: A much larger clone differs from this one at a single base, so this may be a read error. This chain connects TRBV6-2 or TRBV6-3 to TRBJ2-3; tentative D call: TRBD1 (6 bases). The DNA matches TRBJ2-5 better at its end, which makes the J call doubtful. Germline assignment: CDR1 MNHEY and CDR2 SVGEGT. There are 13 residues in the CDR3. CDR3: CASSYGDTEAQYF. The CDR3 nucleotides read TGTGCCAGCAGTTATGGGGACACAGAGGCCCAGTACTTC.